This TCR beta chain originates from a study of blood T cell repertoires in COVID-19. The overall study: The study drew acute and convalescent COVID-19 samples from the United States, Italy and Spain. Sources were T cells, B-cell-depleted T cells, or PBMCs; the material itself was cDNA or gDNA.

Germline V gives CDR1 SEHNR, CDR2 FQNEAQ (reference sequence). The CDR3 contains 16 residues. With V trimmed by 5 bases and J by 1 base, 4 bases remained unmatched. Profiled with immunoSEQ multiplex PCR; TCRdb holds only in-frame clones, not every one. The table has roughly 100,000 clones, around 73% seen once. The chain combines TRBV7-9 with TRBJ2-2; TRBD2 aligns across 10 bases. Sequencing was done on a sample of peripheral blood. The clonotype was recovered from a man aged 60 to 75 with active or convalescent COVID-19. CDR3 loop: CASSAASGGNTGELFF. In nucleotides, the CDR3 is TGTGCCAGCAGCGCCGCTAGCGGGGGGAACACCGGGGAGCTGTTTTTT.